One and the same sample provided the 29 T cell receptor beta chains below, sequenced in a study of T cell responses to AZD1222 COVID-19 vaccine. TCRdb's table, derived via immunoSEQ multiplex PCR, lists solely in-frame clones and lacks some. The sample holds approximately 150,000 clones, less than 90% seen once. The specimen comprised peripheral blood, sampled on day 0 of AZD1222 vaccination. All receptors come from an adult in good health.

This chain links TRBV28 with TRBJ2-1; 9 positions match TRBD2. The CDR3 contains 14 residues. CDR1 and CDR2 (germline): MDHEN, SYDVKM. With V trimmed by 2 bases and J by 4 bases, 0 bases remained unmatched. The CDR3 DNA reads TGTGCCAGCAGTTTAGCGGGAGGGTACAATGAGCAGTTCTTC. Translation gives CASSLAGGYNEQFF.

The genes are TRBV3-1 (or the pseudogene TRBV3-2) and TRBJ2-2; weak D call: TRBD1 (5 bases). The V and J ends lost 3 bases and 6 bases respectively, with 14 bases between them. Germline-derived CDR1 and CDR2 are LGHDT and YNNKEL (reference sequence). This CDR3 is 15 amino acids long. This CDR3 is CASSHSDSRAGELFF. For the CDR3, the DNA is TGTGCCAGCAGCCATTCGGATTCCAGGGCCGGGGAGCTGTTTTTT.

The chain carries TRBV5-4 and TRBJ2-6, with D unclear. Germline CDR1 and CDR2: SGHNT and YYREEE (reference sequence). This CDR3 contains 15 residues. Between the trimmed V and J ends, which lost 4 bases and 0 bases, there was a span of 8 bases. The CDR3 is CASSPSPSGANVLTF. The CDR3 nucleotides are TGTGCCAGCAGCCCGTCACCCTCTGGGGCCAACGTCCTGACTTTC. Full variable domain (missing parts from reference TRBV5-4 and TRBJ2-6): ETGVTQSPTHLIKTRGQQVTLRCSSQSGHNTVSWYQQALGQGPQFIFQYYREEENGRGNFPPRFSGLQFPNYSSELNVNALELDDSALYLCASSPSPSGANVLTFGAGSRLTVL.

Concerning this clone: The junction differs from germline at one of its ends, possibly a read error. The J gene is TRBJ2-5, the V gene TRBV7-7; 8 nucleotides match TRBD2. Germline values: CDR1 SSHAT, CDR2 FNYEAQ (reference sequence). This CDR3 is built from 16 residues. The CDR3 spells CASSLESGGQGETQYF. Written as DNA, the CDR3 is TGTGCTAGCAGCTTAGAGTCGGGAGGGCAGGGAGAGACCCAGTACTTC.

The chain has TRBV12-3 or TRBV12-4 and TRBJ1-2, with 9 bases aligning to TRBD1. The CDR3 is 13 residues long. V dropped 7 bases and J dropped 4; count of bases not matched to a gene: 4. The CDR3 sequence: CASTGTGFYGYTF. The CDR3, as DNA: TGTGCCAGCACTGGGACAGGGTTCTATGGCTACACCTTC.

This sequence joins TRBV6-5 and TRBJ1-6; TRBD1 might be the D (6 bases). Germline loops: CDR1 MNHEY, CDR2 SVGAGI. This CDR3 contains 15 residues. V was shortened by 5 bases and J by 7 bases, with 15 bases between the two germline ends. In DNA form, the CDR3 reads TGTGCCAGCAGTCGTGAGGTAGGGGGGAATTCACCCCTCCACTTT. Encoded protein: CASSREVGGNSPLHF.

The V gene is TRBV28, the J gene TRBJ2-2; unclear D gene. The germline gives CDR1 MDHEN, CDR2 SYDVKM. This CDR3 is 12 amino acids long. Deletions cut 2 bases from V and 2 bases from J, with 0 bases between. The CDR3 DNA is TGTGCCAGCAGTTTAAACACCGGGGAGCTGTTTTTT. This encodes CASSLNTGELFF.

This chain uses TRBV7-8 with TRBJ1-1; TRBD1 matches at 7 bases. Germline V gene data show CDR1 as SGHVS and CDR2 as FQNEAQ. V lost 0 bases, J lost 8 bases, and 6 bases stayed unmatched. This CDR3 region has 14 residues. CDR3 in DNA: TGTGCCAGCAGCTTAGCATCTAAGGGGGCAGAAGCTTTCTTT. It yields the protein CASSLASKGAEAFF.

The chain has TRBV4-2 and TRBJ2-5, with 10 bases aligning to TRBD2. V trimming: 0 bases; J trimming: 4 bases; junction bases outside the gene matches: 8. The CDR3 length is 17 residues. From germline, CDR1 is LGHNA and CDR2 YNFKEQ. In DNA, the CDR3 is TGTGCCAGCAGCCAAGATCAAAGCGGGGGGGCCTCAGAGACCCAGTACTTC. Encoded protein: CASSQDQSGGASETQYF.

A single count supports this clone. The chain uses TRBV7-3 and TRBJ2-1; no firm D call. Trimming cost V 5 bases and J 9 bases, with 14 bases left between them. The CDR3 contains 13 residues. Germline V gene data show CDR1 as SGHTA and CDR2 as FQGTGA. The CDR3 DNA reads TGTGCCAGCAGCCAAAACTCGCTCGGTGAGCAGTTCTTC. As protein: CASSQNSLGEQFF.

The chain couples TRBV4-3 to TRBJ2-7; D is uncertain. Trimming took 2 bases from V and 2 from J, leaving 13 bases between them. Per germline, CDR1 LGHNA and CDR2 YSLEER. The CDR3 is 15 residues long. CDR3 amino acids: CASSQRVGSTYEQYF. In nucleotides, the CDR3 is TGCGCCAGCAGCCAACGAGTAGGGTCTACCTACGAGCAGTACTTC.

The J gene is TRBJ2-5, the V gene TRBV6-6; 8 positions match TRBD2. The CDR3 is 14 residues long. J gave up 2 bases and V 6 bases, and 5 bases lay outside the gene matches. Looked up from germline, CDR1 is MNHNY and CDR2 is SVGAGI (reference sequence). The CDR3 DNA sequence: TGTGCCAGCAGGAATAGCGGGGTTCAAGAGACCCAGTACTTC. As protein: CASRNSGVQETQYF.

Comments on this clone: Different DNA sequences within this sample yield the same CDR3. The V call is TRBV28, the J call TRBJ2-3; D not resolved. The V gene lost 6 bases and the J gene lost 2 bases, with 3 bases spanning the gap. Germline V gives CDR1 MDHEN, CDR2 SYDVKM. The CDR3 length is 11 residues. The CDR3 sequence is CASSYTDTQYF. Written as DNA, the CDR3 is TGTGCCAGCAGCTACACAGATACGCAGTATTTT.

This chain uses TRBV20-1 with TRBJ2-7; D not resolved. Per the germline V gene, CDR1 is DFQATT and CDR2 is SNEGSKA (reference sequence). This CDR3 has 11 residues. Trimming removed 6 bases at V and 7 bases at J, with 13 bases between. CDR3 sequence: CSARFRMEQYF. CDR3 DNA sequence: TGCAGTGCGCGATTCAGAATGGAGCAGTACTTC.

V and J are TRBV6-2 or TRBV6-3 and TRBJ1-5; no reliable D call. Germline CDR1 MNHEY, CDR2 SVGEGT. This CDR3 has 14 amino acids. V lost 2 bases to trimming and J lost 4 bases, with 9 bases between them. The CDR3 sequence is CASSYVFGNQPQHF. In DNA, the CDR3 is TGTGCCAGCAGTTACGTCTTCGGTAATCAGCCCCAGCATTTT.

The CDR3 DNA reads TGTGCCAGCTCACCTCGCGGAACCCCCACAGATACGCAGTATTTT. Its translation is CASSPRGTPTDTQYF. The V and J genes are TRBV18 and TRBJ2-3; D is undetermined. V lost 3 bases and J 2 bases, leaving 12 bases between the germline ends. This CDR3 has 15 amino acids. Looked up from germline, CDR1 is KGHSH and CDR2 is LQKENI.

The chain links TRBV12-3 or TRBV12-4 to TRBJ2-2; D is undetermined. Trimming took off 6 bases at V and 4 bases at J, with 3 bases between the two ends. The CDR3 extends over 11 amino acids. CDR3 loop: CASSITGELFF. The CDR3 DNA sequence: TGTGCCAGCAGCATCACCGGGGAGCTGTTTTTT.

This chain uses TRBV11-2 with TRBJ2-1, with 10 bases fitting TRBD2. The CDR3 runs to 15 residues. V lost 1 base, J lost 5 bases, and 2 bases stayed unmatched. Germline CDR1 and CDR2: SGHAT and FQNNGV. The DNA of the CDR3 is TGTGCCAGCAGCTTAGGTACTAGCGGGAACAATGAGCAGTTCTTC. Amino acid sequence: CASSLGTSGNNEQFF. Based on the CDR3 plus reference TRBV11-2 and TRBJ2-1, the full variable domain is EAGVAQSPRYKIIEKRQSVAFWCNPISGHATLYWYQQILGQGPKLLIQFQNNGVVDDSQLPKDRFSAERLKGVDSTLKIQPAKLEDSAVYLCASSLGTSGNNEQFFGPGTRLTVL.

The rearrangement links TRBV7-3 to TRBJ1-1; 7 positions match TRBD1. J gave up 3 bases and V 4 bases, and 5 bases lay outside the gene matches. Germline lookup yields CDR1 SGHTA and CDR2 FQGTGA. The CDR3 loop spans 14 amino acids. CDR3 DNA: TGTGCCAGCAGCTCTCAGGGGGGTGACACTGAAGCTTTCTTT. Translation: CASSSQGGDTEAFF.

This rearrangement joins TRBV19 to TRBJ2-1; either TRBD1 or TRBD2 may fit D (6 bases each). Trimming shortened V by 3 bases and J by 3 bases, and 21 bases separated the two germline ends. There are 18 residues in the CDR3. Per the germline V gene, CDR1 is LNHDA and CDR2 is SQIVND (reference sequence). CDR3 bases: TGTGCCAGTAGTATTGATGGGAAGGGGGGTCCATACTACAATGAGCAGTTCTTC. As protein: CASSIDGKGGPYYNEQFF. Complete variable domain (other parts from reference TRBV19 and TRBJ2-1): DGGITQSPKYLFRKEGQNVTLSCEQNLNHDAMYWYRQDPGQGLRLIYYSQIVNDFQKGDIAEGYSVSREKKESFPLTVTSAQKNPTAFYLCASSIDGKGGPYYNEQFFGPGTRLTVL.

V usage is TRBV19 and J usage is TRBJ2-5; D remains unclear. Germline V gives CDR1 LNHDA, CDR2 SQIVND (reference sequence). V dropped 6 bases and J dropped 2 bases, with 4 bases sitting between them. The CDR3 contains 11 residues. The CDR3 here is CASRQQETQYF. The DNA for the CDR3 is TGTGCCAGTAGGCAACAAGAGACCCAGTACTTC.

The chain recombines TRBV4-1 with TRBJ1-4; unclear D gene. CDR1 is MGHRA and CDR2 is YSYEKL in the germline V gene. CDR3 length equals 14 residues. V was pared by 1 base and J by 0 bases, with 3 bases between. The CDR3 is CASSQVATNEKLFF. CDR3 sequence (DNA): TGCGCCAGCAGCCAAGTTGCAACTAATGAAAAACTGTTTTTT.

The chain's CDR3 is CASRTESNQPQHF. CDR3 DNA sequence: TGTGCCAGCAGGACAGAGAGCAATCAGCCCCAGCATTTT. The chain uses TRBV2 and TRBJ1-5; tentative D call: TRBD1 (5 bases). The germline V gene has CDR1 SNHLY and CDR2 FYNNEI. CDR3 length: 13 residues. V was clipped by 6 bases and J by 1 base, with 7 bases between them.

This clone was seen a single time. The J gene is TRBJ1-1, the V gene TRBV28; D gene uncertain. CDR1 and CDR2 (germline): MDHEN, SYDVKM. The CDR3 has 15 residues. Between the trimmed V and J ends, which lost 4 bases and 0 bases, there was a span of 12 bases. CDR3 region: CASSSRLTMNTEAFF. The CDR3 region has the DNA TGTGCCAGCAGTTCGAGACTGACCATGAACACTGAAGCTTTCTTT.

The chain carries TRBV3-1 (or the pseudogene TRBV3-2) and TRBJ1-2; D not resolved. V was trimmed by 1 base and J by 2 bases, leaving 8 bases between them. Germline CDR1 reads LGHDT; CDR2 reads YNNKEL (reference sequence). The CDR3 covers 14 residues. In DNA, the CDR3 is TGTGCCAGCAGCCAAGGAGGACTGAACTATGGCTACACCTTC. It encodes CASSQGGLNYGYTF.

CDR3 in DNA: TGTGCCACCGGAGGACGGATTAGCTCCTACGAGCAGTACTTC. Its protein product is CATGGRISSYEQYF. V is TRBV28 and J is TRBJ2-7; maybe TRBD2 (5 bases). Trimming took off 10 bases at V and 0 bases at J, with 16 bases between the two ends. This CDR3 has 14 residues. Germline-derived CDR1 and CDR2 are MDHEN and SYDVKM.

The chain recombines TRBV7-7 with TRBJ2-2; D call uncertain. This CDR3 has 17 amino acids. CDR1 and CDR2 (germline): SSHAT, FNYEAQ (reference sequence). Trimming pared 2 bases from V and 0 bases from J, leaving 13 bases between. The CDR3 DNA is TGTGCCAGCAGCTTATCGCCCGGGCGCACGAACACCGGGGAGCTGTTTTTT. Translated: CASSLSPGRTNTGELFF.

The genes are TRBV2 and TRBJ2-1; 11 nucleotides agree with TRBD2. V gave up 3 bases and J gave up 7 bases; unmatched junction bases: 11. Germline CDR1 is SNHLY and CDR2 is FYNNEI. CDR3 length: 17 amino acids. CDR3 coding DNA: TGTGCCAGCAGTGATGTAATACTAGCGGGAGAAACGAATGAGCAGTTCTTC. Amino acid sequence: CASSDVILAGETNEQFF.

DNA for the CDR3: TGTGCCACCAGTGATTTGGTGGGGGCGACCGGGGAGCTGTTTTTT. Translating it yields CATSDLVGATGELFF. This chain connects TRBV24-1 to TRBJ2-2; the D gene is possibly TRBD1 (6 bases). The length of the CDR3 is 15 residues. CDR1 is KGHDR and CDR2 is SFDVKD in the germline V gene. Trimming took off 0 bases at V and 5 bases at J, with 9 bases between the two ends.